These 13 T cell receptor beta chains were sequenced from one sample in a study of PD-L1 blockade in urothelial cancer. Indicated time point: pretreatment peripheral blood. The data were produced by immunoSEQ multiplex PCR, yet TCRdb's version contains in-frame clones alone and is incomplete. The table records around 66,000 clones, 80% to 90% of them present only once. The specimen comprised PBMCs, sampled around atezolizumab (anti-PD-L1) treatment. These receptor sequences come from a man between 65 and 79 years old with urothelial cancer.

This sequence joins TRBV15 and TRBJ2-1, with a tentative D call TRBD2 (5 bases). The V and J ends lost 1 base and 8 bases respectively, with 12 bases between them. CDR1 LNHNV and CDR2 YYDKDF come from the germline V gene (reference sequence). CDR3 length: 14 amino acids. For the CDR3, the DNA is TGTGCCACCAGCAGAGCTAGGGCCGGGGATGAGCAGTTCTTC. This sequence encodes CATSRARAGDEQFF.

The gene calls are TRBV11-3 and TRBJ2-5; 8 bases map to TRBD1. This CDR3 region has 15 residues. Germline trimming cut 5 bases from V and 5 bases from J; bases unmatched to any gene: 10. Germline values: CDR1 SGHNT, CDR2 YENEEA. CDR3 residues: CASSIRQGSSETQYF. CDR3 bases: TGTGCCAGCAGCATACGACAGGGGAGTTCGGAGACCCAGTACTTC.

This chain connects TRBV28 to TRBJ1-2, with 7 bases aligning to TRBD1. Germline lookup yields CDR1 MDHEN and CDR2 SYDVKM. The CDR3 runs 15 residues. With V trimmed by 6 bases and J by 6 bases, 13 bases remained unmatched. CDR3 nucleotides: TGTGCCAGCAGGACCCACCTAAGGGACAGAAATGGCTACACCTTC. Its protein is CASRTHLRDRNGYTF.

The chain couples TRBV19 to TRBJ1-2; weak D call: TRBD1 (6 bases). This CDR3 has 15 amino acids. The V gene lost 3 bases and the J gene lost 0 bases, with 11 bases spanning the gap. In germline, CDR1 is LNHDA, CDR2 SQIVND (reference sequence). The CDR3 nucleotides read TGTGCCAGTAGTATGAACGGGGGGCCTAACTATGGCTACACCTTC. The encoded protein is CASSMNGGPNYGYTF.

CDR3 DNA: TGTGCCAGCAGCTTAGGGGCGGGATGGGTGACAGATACGCAGTATTTT. Translation: CASSLGAGWVTDTQYF. The V gene is TRBV7-9, the J gene TRBJ2-3; possible D gene TRBD2, 6 bases. Trimming left V 1 base short and J 3 bases short, with 14 bases between. The CDR3 has 16 amino acids. Germline CDR1 SEHNR, CDR2 FQNEAQ (reference sequence). The variable domain in full, with the rest retrieved from reference TRBV7-9 and TRBJ2-3, is DTGVSQNPRHKITKRGQNVTFRCDPISEHNRLYWYRQTLGQGPEFLTYFQNEAQLEKSRLLSDRFSAERPKGSFSTLEIQRTEQGDSAMYLCASSLGAGWVTDTQYFGPGTRLTVL.

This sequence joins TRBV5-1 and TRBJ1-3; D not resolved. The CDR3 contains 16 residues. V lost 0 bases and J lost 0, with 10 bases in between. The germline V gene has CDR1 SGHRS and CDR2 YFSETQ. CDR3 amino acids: CASSLAAGSSGNTIYF. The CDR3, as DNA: TGCGCCAGCAGCTTGGCTGCGGGCTCCTCTGGAAACACCATATATTTT.

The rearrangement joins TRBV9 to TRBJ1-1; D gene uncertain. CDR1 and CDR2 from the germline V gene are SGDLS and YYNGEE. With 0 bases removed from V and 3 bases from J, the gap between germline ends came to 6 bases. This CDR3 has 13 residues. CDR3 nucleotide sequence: TGTGCCAGCAGCGTAGCTGTCGACACTGAAGCTTTCTTT. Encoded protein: CASSVAVDTEAFF.

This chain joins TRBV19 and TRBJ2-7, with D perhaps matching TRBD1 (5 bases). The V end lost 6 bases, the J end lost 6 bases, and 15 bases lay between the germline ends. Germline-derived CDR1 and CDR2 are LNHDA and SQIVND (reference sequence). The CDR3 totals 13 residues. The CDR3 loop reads CASSEAGSAEQYF. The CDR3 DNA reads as TGTGCCAGTAGCGAGGCAGGGTCGGCCGAGCAGTACTTC.

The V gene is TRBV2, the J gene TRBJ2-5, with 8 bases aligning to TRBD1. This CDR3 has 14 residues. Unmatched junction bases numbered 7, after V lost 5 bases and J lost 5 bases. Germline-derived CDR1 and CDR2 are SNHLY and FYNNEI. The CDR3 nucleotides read TGTGCCAGCAGTCAATGGACAGGGAAGGAGACCCAGTACTTC. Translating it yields CASSQWTGKETQYF.

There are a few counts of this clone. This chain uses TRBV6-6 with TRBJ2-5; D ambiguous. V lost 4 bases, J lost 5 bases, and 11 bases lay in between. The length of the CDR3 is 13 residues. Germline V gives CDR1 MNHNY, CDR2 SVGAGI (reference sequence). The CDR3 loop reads CASSSPIGETQYF. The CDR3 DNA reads TGTGCCAGCAGTTCACCTATCGGGGAGACCCAGTACTTC.

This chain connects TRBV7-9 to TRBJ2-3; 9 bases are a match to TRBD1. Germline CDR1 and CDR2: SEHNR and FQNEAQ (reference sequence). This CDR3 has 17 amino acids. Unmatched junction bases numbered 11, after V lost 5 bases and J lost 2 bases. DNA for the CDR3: TGTGCCAGCAGCCAAAGCGCTGGGACAGGGTTCACAGATACGCAGTATTTT. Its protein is CASSQSAGTGFTDTQYF. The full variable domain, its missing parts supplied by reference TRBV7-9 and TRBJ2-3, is DTGVSQNPRHKITKRGQNVTFRCDPISEHNRLYWYRQTLGQGPEFLTYFQNEAQLEKSRLLSDRFSAERPKGSFSTLEIQRTEQGDSAMYLCASSQSAGTGFTDTQYFGPGTRLTVL.

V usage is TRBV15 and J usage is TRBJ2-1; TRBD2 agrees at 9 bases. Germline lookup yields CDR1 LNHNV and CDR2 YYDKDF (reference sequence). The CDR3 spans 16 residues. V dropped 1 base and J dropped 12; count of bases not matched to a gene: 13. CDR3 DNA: TGTGCCACCAGCAGAGGTGTGGGACTAGCTGAGAGAGGGCAGTTCTTC. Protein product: CATSRGVGLAERGQFF. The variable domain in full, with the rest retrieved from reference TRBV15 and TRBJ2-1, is DAMVIQNPRYQVTQFGKPVTLSCSQTLNHNVMYWYQQKSSQAPKLLFHYYDKDFNNEADTPDNFQSRRPNTSFCFLDIRSPGLGDTAMYLCATSRGVGLAERGQFFGPGTRLTVL.

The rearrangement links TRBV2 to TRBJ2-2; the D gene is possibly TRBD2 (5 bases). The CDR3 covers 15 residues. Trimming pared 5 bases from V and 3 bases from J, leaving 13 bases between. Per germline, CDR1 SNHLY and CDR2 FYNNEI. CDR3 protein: CASSRSPGYTGELFF. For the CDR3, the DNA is TGTGCCAGCAGTCGGTCTCCGGGATACACCGGGGAGCTGTTTTTT. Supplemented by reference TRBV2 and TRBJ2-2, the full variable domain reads EPEVTQTPSHQVTQMGQEVILRCVPISNHLYFYWYRQILGQKVEFLVSFYNNEISEKSEIFDDQFSVERPDGSNFTLKIRSTKLEDSAMYFCASSRSPGYTGELFFGEGSRLTVL.